This entry concerns a single TCR beta chain. The entry originates in a study of sequential checkpoint blockade in melanoma. At the level of the study: Patients were randomized 1:1 to nivolumab-then-ipilimumab or ipilimumab-then-nivolumab first-line.

Using immunoSEQ multiplex PCR, the repertoire was profiled, and TCRdb retains in-frame clones only, with some absent. The sample has several thousand clones; roughly 22% are singletons. Treatment defined: randomized to nivolumab then ipilimumab (arm A) or the reverse (arm B). The CDR3 is 13 residues long. Germline trimming cut 5 bases from V and 0 bases from J; bases unmatched to any gene: 1. The chain employs TRBV7-1 and TRBJ2-7, with 7 bases fitting TRBD2. TRBV7-1 is flagged as an ORF with uncertain function. The clonotype was recovered from a human donor with melanoma. This specimen consisted of tumor tissue (inferred from file names), obtained from a patient given nivolumab and ipilimumab in sequence. This CDR3 is CASSPSGSYEQYF. For the CDR3, the DNA is TGTGCCAGCAGCCCTAGCGGCTCCTACGAGCAGTACTTC.